These T cell receptor beta chains were read from a single sample in a study of blood T cells in healthy people across ages. TCRdb re-called the 5' RACE reads through MiXCR, storing one row per CDR3 protein. The repertoire holds around 1.7 million distinct CDR3 sequences, with roughly 30% as singletons. The sequenced material came from blood. These receptors were taken from a woman in her 30s in good health. CDR3s include the opening cysteine and the closing phenylalanine or tryptophan. Fields, in order: V gene, clone size, J gene, D gene, CDR3 protein, CDR3 DNA. A D gene is named only where the DNA matches it firmly. Rows may omit the clone size; those that give it use once, few, many or a size class.

v_call: TRBV29-1; clone_size: -; j_call: TRBJ2-3; d_call: -; cdr3_aa: CSEGWTGTDTQYF; cdr3_nt: TGCAGCGAGGGGTGGACAGGCACAGATACGCAGTATTTT
v_call: TRBV2; clone_size: -; j_call: TRBJ2-1; d_call: -; cdr3_aa: CASIVETSVDEQFF; cdr3_nt: TGTGCCAGCATAGTAGAGACTAGTGTCGATGAGCAGTTCTTC
v_call: TRBV16; clone_size: -; j_call: TRBJ2-1; d_call: -; cdr3_aa: CASSRSNFRQFF; cdr3_nt: TGTGCCAGCAGCCGATCGAACTTTAGGCAGTTCTTC
v_call: TRBV6-5; clone_size: many; j_call: TRBJ2-7; d_call: -; cdr3_aa: CASSTGTPPYEQYF; cdr3_nt: TGTGCCAGCTCAACCGGGACACCCCCTTACGAGCAGTACTTC
v_call: TRBV7-2; clone_size: -; j_call: TRBJ2-3; d_call: -; cdr3_aa: CASSLAGRSQYF; cdr3_nt: TGTGCCAGCAGCTTAGCGGGAAGATCGCAGTATTTT
v_call: TRBV28; clone_size: -; j_call: TRBJ1-6; d_call: TRBD1; cdr3_aa: CASSLGGRTGWSPLHF; cdr3_nt: TGTGCCAGCAGTTTAGGAGGTAGGACAGGGTGGTCACCCCTCCACTTT
v_call: TRBV5-4; clone_size: few; j_call: TRBJ2-7; d_call: -; cdr3_aa: CASSPRGSGSYEQYF; cdr3_nt: TGTGCCAGCAGCCCCCGGGGTAGCGGATCCTACGAGCAGTACTTC
v_call: TRBV12-5; clone_size: -; j_call: TRBJ2-5; d_call: -; cdr3_aa: CASGLVNREETQYF; cdr3_nt: TGTGCTAGTGGTTTGGTAAACAGGGAAGAGACCCAGTACTTC
v_call: TRBV18; clone_size: few; j_call: TRBJ2-4; d_call: -; cdr3_aa: CASSPEPGTKNIQYF; cdr3_nt: TGTGCCAGCTCACCAGAGCCGGGGACCAAAAACATTCAGTACTTC
v_call: TRBV6-5; clone_size: -; j_call: TRBJ2-4; d_call: -; cdr3_aa: CASSYSRRRTSIQYF; cdr3_nt: TGTGCCAGCAGTTACTCGCGGCGGAGGACAAGCATTCAGTACTTC
v_call: TRBV7-2; clone_size: -; j_call: TRBJ1-1; d_call: -; cdr3_aa: CASSLHSGNTEAFF; cdr3_nt: TGTGCCAGCAGCTTACACTCCGGGAACACTGAAGCTTTCTTT